These T cell receptor beta chains were read from a single sample in a study of cytomegalovirus exposure and HLA in healthy donors. Here immunoSEQ multiplex PCR was the method, and the copy in TCRdb shows in-frame clones only, minus some. The profile covers 110,000 to 150,000 clones, with around 72% appearing a single time and approximately 2% taken by the ten largest. What was sequenced was PBMCs. These receptors originate from a man aged 40-50 years in good health and CMV-seronegative. CDR3s include the opening cysteine and the closing phenylalanine or tryptophan. The order of the fields is J gene, D gene, V gene, clone size, CDR3 protein, CDR3 DNA. The D gene is left open where the match is weak. Clone size is given for some rows only: seen once, a few or many times, or a class if the clone is expanded.

J: TRBJ2-1
D: TRBD1
V: TRBV7-2
size: -
CDR3: CASSPRLGTGRNEQFF
DNA: TGTGCCAGCAGCCCGCGCTTGGGGACAGGGCGGAATGAGCAGTTCTTC

J: TRBJ1-1
D: -
V: TRBV11-2
size: few
CDR3: CASSPAGDTEAFF
DNA: TGTGCCAGCAGTCCAGCAGGGGACACTGAAGCTTTCTTT

J: TRBJ1-4
D: -
V: TRBV4-1
size: -
CDR3: CASSQGSGINNEKLFF
DNA: TGCGCCAGCAGCCAGGGCTCAGGGATAAACAATGAAAAACTGTTTTTT

J: TRBJ2-5
D: TRBD1
V: TRBV5-1
size: -
CDR3: CASSSHWTGGQETQYF
DNA: TGCGCCAGCAGCTCCCACTGGACAGGGGGGCAAGAGACCCAGTACTTC

J: TRBJ2-6
D: TRBD1
V: TRBV27
size: -
CDR3: CASRGTGGWGANVLTF
DNA: TGTGCCAGCAGGGGGACAGGGGGCTGGGGGGCCAACGTCCTGACTTTC

J: TRBJ2-7
D: TRBD2
V: TRBV11-2
size: -
CDR3: CASSGQAGATYEQYF
DNA: TGTGCCAGCAGCGGGCAAGCGGGAGCGACATACGAGCAGTACTTC

J: TRBJ1-1
D: -
V: TRBV11-2
size: -
CDR3: CASSLERVGKNTEAFF
DNA: TGTGCCAGCAGCTTAGAGAGGGTTGGAAAGAACACTGAAGCTTTCTTT

J: TRBJ1-4
D: -
V: TRBV27
size: -
CDR3: CASSFDWASTNEKLFF
DNA: TGTGCCAGCAGTTTTGATTGGGCATCAACTAATGAAAAACTGTTTTTT

J: TRBJ1-2
D: -
V: TRBV9
size: -
CDR3: CASSVVPGPGANGYTF
DNA: TGTGCCAGCAGCGTAGTCCCAGGCCCCGGCGCCAATGGCTACACCTTC

J: TRBJ2-2
D: -
V: TRBV18
size: -
CDR3: CASSPPGNGELFF
DNA: TGTGCCAGCTCACCTCCGGGTAACGGGGAGCTGTTTTTT

J: TRBJ1-2
D: -
V: TRBV6-1
size: -
CDR3: CASREFRQFRGYGYTF
DNA: TGTGCCAGCAGAGAATTTCGACAATTTAGGGGCTATGGCTACACCTTC

J: TRBJ1-2
D: TRBD1
V: TRBV11-2
size: -
CDR3: CASRAPGTGGAGYGYTF
DNA: TGTGCCAGCAGGGCCCCGGGGACAGGGGGCGCAGGCTATGGCTACACCTTC

J: TRBJ2-3
D: -
V: TRBV5-4
size: once
CDR3: CASSLFWSTSTDTQYF
DNA: TGTGCCAGCAGCTTGTTCTGGAGCACTAGCACAGATACGCAGTATTTT

J: TRBJ2-7
D: TRBD1
V: TRBV5-1
size: -
CDR3: CASSTTGGTYEQYF
DNA: TGCGCCAGCAGCACCACAGGGGGAACCTACGAGCAGTACTTC

J: TRBJ2-7
D: -
V: TRBV7-9
size: -
CDR3: CSSSPPGYEQYF
DNA: TGTTCCAGCAGCCCTCCGGGGTACGAGCAGTACTTC

J: TRBJ2-2
D: -
V: TRBV20-1
size: -
CDR3: CSDRNTGELFF
DNA: TGCAGTGACAGGAACACCGGGGAGCTGTTTTTT

J: TRBJ2-5
D: -
V: TRBV7-2
size: -
CDR3: CASTRGALGETQYF
DNA: TGTGCCAGCACCCGGGGGGCTCTGGGAGAGACCCAGTACTTC

J: TRBJ2-7
D: -
V: TRBV13
size: few
CDR3: CASSSQNYEQYF
DNA: TGTGCCAGCAGCTCACAAAACTACGAGCAGTACTTC

J: TRBJ1-6
D: TRBD1
V: TRBV27
size: -
CDR3: CASSSRQGDSPLHF
DNA: TGTGCCAGCAGCAGTAGACAGGGTGATTCACCCCTCCACTTT

J: TRBJ2-2
D: -
V: TRBV15
size: once
CDR3: CATSRDRARSRGPGELFF
DNA: TGTGCCACCAGCAGAGACCGGGCGAGGAGTCGAGGGCCCGGGGAGCTGTTTTTT

J: TRBJ2-5
D: -
V: TRBV6-5
size: -
CDR3: CASSYSPVQETQYF
DNA: TGTGCCAGCAGTTACTCGCCGGTCCAAGAGACCCAGTACTTC

J: TRBJ2-3
D: TRBD2
V: TRBV6-1
size: -
CDR3: CASSEARGTPTDTQYF
DNA: TGTGCCAGCAGTGAAGCGCGGGGGACTCCCACAGATACGCAGTATTTT

J: TRBJ2-5
D: TRBD2
V: TRBV7-9
size: -
CDR3: CASSLVTSGEETQYF
DNA: TGTGCCAGCAGCTTAGTAACTAGCGGGGAAGAGACCCAGTACTTC

J: TRBJ2-1
D: -
V: TRBV5-1
size: once
CDR3: CASSKGDNEQFF
DNA: TGCGCCAGCAGCAAAGGAGACAATGAGCAGTTCTTC

J: TRBJ2-1
D: -
V: TRBV6-4
size: -
CDR3: CAIPGEQFF
DNA: TGTGCCATCCCGGGTGAGCAGTTCTTC

J: TRBJ2-7
D: TRBD2
V: TRBV19
size: -
CDR3: CASSMLAGGEQYF
DNA: TGTGCCAGTAGTATGCTAGCGGGGGGCGAGCAGTACTTC

J: TRBJ1-2
D: -
V: TRBV5-1
size: few
CDR3: CASSLDRNQLAGYTF
DNA: TGCGCCAGCAGCTTGGACAGGAACCAACTTGCTGGCTACACCTTC

J: TRBJ2-1
D: -
V: TRBV6-1
size: -
CDR3: CASSGAGRDEQFF
DNA: TGTGCCAGCAGTGGGGCTGGCAGGGATGAGCAGTTCTTC

J: TRBJ2-1
D: TRBD2
V: TRBV9
size: -
CDR3: CASSGTGGGQSEQFF
DNA: TGTGCCAGCAGCGGAACTGGCGGGGGGCAAAGTGAGCAGTTCTTC

J: TRBJ2-5
D: -
V: TRBV5-1
size: -
CDR3: CASSPRTAHGETQYF
DNA: TGCGCCAGCAGCCCGCGGACAGCCCATGGAGAGACCCAGTACTTC

J: TRBJ2-1
D: -
V: TRBV6-4
size: -
CDR3: CASSGRDCSDGPTDNEQFF
DNA: TGTGCCAGCAGTGGCCGGGACTGTTCGGATGGGCCTACAGACAATGAGCAGTTCTTC

J: TRBJ2-7
D: -
V: TRBV7-9
size: -
CDR3: CASSPFEGSYYEQYF
DNA: TGTGCCAGCAGCCCCTTTGAGGGTTCTTACTACGAGCAGTACTTC

J: TRBJ2-2
D: -
V: TRBV6-1
size: -
CDR3: CASSGLGGRNTGELFF
DNA: TGTGCCAGCAGTGGGCTTGGTGGGAGGAACACCGGGGAGCTGTTTTTT

J: TRBJ1-1
D: -
V: TRBV19
size: few
CDR3: CASSISEAGAEAFF
DNA: TGTGCCAGTAGTATAAGTGAAGCAGGGGCTGAAGCTTTCTTT

J: TRBJ1-1
D: TRBD1
V: TRBV4-1
size: -
CDR3: CASSQPGQGWMGTEAFF
DNA: TGCGCCAGCAGCCAACCGGGACAGGGATGGATGGGGACTGAAGCTTTCTTT

J: TRBJ1-1
D: -
V: TRBV10-2
size: few
CDR3: CASISRRGLNTEAFF
DNA: TGCGCCAGCATCAGTAGGAGGGGACTGAACACTGAAGCTTTCTTT

J: TRBJ1-2
D: -
V: TRBV4-3
size: -
CDR3: CASSQEGSYGYPF
DNA: TGCGCCAGCAGCCAAGAAGGGAGCTATGGCTACCCCTTC

J: TRBJ2-7
D: TRBD2
V: TRBV5-1
size: -
CDR3: CASSLNSGSYEQYF
DNA: TGCGCCAGCAGCTTGAATAGCGGGAGCTACGAGCAGTACTTC

J: TRBJ1-5
D: -
V: TRBV6-5
size: -
CDR3: CASSYRAGSNQPQHF
DNA: TGTGCCAGCAGTTATCGTGCGGGGAGCAATCAGCCCCAGCATTTT

J: TRBJ1-1
D: -
V: TRBV6-5
size: -
CDR3: CASSYSPGRSTEAFF
DNA: TGTGCCAGCAGTTACTCGCCGGGGAGATCCACTGAAGCTTTCTTT

J: TRBJ1-4
D: TRBD1
V: TRBV6-1
size: -
CDR3: CASSEGQGAWEKLFF
DNA: TGTGCCAGCAGTGAGGGACAGGGGGCTTGGGAAAAACTGTTTTTT

J: TRBJ1-6
D: -
V: TRBV6-5
size: -
CDR3: CASSRYRAGNSPLHF
DNA: TGTGCCAGCAGTCGATACAGGGCCGGTAATTCACCCCTCCACTTT

J: TRBJ1-2
D: TRBD1
V: TRBV7-9
size: few
CDR3: CASSLELGQGGGYTF
DNA: TGTGCCAGCAGCTTAGAGCTTGGACAGGGTGGGGGCTACACCTTC

J: TRBJ2-3
D: -
V: TRBV9
size: once
CDR3: CASSRGLRFTDTQYF
DNA: TGTGCCAGCTCCAGAGGTCTACGGTTCACAGATACGCAGTATTTT

J: TRBJ2-4
D: TRBD2
V: TRBV5-4
size: -
CDR3: CASGVAGGHIQYF
DNA: TGTGCCAGCGGGGTAGCGGGAGGTCACATTCAGTACTTC

J: TRBJ1-2
D: -
V: TRBV4-1
size: -
CDR3: CASSQDLGRRGYGYAF
DNA: TGCGCCAGCAGCCAAGATCTGGGGCGGAGGGGCTATGGCTACGCCTTC

J: TRBJ2-3
D: -
V: TRBV7-2
size: -
CDR3: CASSLGQGPDTQYF
DNA: TGTGCCAGCAGCTTAGGGCAGGGCCCAGATACGCAGTATTTT

J: TRBJ2-7
D: TRBD1
V: TRBV19
size: -
CDR3: CASSPGDRGIWDEQYF
DNA: TGTGCCAGTAGTCCCGGAGACAGGGGAATATGGGACGAGCAGTACTTC

J: TRBJ2-7
D: -
V: TRBV19
size: few
CDR3: CASSISGSGYEQYF
DNA: TGTGCCAGTAGTATATCGGGGAGCGGCTACGAGCAGTACTTC

J: TRBJ1-2
D: -
V: TRBV10-2
size: -
CDR3: CASLTGYGYTF
DNA: TGCGCCAGCTTAACAGGCTATGGCTACACCTTC

J: TRBJ2-3
D: -
V: TRBV5-1
size: -
CDR3: CASSPMSTDTQYF
DNA: TGCGCCAGCAGCCCCATGAGCACAGATACGCAGTATTTT

J: TRBJ2-7
D: -
V: TRBV13
size: -
CDR3: CASSLGPRHYEQYF
DNA: TGTGCCAGCAGCTTGGGTCCAAGACACTACGAGCAGTACTTC

J: TRBJ1-2
D: -
V: TRBV6-5
size: -
CDR3: CASSYMGGDGYTF
DNA: TGTGCCAGCAGTTACATGGGGGGAGATGGCTACACCTTC